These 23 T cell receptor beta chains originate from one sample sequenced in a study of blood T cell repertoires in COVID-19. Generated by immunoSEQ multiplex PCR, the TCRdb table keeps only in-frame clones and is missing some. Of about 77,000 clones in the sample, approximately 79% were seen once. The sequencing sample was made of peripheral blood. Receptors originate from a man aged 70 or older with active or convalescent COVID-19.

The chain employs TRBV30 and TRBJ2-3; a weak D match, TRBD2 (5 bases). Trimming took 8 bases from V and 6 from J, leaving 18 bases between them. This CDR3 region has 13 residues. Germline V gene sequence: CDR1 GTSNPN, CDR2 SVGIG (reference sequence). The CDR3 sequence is CASEREWSDTQYF. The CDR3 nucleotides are TGTGCCAGCGAAAGGGAGTGGTCTGATACGCAGTATTTT.

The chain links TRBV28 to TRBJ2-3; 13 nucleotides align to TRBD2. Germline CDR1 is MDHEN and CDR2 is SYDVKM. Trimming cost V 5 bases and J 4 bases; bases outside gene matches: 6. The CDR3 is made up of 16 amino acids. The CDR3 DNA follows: TGTGCCAGCAGTGCTTCGGGACTAGCGGGGCCAGATACGCAGTATTTT. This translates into CASSASGLAGPDTQYF. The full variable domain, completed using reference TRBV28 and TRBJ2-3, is DVKVTQSSRYLVKRTGEKVFLECVQDMDHENMFWYRQDPGLGLRLIYFSYDVKMKEKGDIPEGYSVSREKKERFSLILESASTNQTSMYLCASSASGLAGPDTQYFGPGTRLTVL.

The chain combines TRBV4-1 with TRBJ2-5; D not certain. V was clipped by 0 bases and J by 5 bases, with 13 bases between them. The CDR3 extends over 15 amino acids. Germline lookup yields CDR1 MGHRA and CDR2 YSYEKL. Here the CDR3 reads CASSQEASARETQYF. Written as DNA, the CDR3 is TGCGCCAGCAGCCAAGAGGCCAGCGCGAGGGAGACCCAGTACTTC.

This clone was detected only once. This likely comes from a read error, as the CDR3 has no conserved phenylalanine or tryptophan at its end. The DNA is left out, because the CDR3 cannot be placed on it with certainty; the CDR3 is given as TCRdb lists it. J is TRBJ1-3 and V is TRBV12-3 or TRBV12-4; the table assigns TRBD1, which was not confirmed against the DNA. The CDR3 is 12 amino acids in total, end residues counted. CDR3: CASSLVLLQGAM.

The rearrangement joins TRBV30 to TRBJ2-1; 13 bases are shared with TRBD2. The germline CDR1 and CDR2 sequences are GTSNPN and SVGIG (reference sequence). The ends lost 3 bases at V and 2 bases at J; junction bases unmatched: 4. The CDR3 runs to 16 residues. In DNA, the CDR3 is TGTGCCTGGAGCGCTGGACTAGCGGGAGCCTACAATGAGCAGTTCTTC. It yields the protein CAWSAGLAGAYNEQFF. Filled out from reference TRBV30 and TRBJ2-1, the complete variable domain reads SQTIHQWPATLVQPVGSPLSLECTVEGTSNPNLYWYRQAAGRGLQLLFYSVGIGQISSEVPQNLSASRPQDRQFILSSKKLLLSDSGFYLCAWSAGLAGAYNEQFFGPGTRLTVL.

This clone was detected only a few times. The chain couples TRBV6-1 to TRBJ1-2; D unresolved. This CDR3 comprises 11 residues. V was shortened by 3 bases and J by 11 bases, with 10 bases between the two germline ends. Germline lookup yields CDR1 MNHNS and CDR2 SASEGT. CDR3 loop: CASSEGQIYTF. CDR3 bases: TGTGCCAGCAGTGAGGGCCAAATATACACCTTC.

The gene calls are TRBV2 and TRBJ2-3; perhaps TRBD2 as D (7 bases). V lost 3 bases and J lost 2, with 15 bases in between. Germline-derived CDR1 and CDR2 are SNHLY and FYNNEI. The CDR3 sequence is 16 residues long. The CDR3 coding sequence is TGTGCCAGCAGTGAGTTTTGGCGGGGGCACACAGATACGCAGTATTTT. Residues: CASSEFWRGHTDTQYF.

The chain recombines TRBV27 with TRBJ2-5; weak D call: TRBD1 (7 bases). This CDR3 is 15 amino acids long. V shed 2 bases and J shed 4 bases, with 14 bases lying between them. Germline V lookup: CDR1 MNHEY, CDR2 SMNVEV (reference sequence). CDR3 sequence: CASSLESRGAETQYF. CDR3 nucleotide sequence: TGTGCCAGCAGTTTAGAGAGCAGGGGGGCAGAGACCCAGTACTTC.

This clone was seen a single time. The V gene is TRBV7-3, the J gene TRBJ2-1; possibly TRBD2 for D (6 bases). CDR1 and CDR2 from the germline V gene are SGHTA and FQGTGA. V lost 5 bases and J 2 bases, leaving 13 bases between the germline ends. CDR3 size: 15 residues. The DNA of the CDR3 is TGTGCCAGCAGCCCGGGGGTTGAGACCTACAATGAGCAGTTCTTC. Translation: CASSPGVETYNEQFF. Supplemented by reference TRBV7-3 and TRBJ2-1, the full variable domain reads GAGVSQTPSNKVTEKGKYVELRCDPISGHTALYWYRQSLGQGPEFLIYFQGTGAADDSGLPNDRFFAVRPEGSVSTLKIQRTERGDSAVYLCASSPGVETYNEQFFGPGTRLTVL.

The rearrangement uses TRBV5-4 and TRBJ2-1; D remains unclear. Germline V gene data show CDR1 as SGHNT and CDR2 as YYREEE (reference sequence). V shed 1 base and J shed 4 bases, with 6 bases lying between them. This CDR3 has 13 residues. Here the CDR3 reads CASSLFLYNEQFF. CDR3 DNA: TGTGCCAGCAGCTTGTTTCTTTACAATGAGCAGTTCTTC. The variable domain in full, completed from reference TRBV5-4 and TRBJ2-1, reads ETGVTQSPTHLIKTRGQQVTLRCSSQSGHNTVSWYQQALGQGPQFIFQYYREEENGRGNFPPRFSGLQFPNYSSELNVNALELDDSALYLCASSLFLYNEQFFGPGTRLTVL.

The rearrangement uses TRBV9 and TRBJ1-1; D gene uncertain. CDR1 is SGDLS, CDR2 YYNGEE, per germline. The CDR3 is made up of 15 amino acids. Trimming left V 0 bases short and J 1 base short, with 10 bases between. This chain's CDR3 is CASSVDPSSNTEAFF. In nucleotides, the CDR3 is TGTGCCAGCAGCGTAGATCCGTCGTCGAACACTGAAGCTTTCTTT. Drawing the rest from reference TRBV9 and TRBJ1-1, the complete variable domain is DSGVTQTPKHLITATGQRVTLRCSPRSGDLSVYWYQQSLDQGLQFLIQYYNGEERAKGNILERFSAQQFPDLHSELNLSSLELGDSALYFCASSVDPSSNTEAFFGQGTRLTVV.

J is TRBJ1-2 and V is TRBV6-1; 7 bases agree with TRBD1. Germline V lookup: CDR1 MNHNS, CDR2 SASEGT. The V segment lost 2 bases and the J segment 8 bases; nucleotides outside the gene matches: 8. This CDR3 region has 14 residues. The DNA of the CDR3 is TGTGCCAGCAGTGAACAGACAGGGCAGGTCGGCTACACCTTC. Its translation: CASSEQTGQVGYTF.

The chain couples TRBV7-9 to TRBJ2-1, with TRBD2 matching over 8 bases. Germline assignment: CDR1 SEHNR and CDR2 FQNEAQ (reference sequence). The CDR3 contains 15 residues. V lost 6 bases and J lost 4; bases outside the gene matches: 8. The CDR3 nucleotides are TGTGCCAGCAGACAGCCAGCGGGGGTATACAATGAGCAGTTCTTC. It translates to CASRQPAGVYNEQFF. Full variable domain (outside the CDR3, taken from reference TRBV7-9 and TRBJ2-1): DTGVSQNPRHKITKRGQNVTFRCDPISEHNRLYWYRQTLGQGPEFLTYFQNEAQLEKSRLLSDRFSAERPKGSFSTLEIQRTEQGDSAMYLCASRQPAGVYNEQFFGPGTRLTVL.

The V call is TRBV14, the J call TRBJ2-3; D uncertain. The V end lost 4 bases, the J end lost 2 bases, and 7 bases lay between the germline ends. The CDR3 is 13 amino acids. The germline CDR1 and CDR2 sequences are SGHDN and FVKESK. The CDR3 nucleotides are TGTGCCAGCAGCCCCCGACACACAGATACGCAGTATTTT. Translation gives CASSPRHTDTQYF.

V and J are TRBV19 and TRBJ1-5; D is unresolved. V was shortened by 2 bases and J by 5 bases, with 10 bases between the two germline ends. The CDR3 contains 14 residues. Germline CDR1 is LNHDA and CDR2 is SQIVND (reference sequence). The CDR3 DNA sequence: TGTGCCAGTAGTATAAGCGGTACAGATCAGCCCCAGCATTTT. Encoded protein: CASSISGTDQPQHF.

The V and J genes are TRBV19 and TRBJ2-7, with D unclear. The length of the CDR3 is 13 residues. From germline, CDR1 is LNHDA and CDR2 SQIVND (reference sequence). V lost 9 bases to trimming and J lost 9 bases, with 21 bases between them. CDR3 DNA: TGTGCCAGCAAGCAGGATCGTAAAATTGTGCAGTACTTC. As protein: CASKQDRKIVQYF.

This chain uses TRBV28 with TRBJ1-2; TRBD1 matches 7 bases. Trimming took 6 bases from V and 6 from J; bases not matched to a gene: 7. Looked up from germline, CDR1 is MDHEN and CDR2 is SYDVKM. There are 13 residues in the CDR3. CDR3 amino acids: CASSGTARNGYTF. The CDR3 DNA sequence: TGTGCCAGCAGCGGGACAGCTAGGAATGGCTACACCTTC.

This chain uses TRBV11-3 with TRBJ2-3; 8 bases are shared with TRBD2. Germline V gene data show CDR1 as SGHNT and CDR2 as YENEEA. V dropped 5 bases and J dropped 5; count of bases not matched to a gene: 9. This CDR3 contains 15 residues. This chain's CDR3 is CASSADGGAEDTQYF. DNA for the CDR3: TGTGCCAGCAGCGCAGACGGGGGGGCCGAAGATACGCAGTATTTT.

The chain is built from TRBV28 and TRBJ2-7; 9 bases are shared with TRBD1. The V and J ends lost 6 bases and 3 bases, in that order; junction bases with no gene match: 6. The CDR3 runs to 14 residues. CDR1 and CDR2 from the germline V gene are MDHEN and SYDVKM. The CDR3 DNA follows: TGTGCCAGCAGGGAGACAGGGGGTGTCTACGAGCAGTACTTC. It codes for CASRETGGVYEQYF. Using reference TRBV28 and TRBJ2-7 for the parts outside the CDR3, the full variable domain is DVKVTQSSRYLVKRTGEKVFLECVQDMDHENMFWYRQDPGLGLRLIYFSYDVKMKEKGDIPEGYSVSREKKERFSLILESASTNQTSMYLCASRETGGVYEQYFGPGTRLTVT.

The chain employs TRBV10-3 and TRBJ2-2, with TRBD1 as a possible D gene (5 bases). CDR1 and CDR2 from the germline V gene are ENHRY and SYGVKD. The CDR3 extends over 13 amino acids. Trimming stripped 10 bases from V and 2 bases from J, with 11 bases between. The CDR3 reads CASGATNTGELFF. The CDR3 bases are TGTGCCAGTGGGGCTACCAACACCGGGGAGCTGTTTTTT.

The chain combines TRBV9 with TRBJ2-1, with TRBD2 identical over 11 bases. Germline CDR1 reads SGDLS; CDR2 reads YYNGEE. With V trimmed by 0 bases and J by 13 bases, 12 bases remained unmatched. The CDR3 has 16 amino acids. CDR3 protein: CASSVGSSGGTGRQFF. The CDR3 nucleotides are TGTGCCAGCAGCGTAGGTTCTAGCGGGGGGACTGGTCGACAGTTCTTC.

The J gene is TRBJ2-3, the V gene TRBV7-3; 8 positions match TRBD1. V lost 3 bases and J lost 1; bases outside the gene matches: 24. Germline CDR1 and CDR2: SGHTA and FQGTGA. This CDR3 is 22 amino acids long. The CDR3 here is CASSFYKRSPSRGTGCTDTQYF. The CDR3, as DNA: TGTGCCAGCAGCTTTTACAAGCGCTCACCATCTCGGGGGACAGGATGCACAGATACGCAGTATTTT.

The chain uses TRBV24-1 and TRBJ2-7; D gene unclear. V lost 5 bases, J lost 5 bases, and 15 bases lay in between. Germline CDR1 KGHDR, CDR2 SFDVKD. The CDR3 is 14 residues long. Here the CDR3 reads CATSGWPAADEQYF. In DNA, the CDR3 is TGTGCCACCAGTGGCTGGCCGGCCGCGGACGAGCAGTACTTC.